This T cell receptor beta chain was observed in a study of T-cell memory formation after mild COVID-19. Concerning this clonotype itself: Its specificity is unknown.

Points from the study as a whole: Chiefly within CM and EM were the contracting CD4+ clones; CD8+ ones were within EMRA. The study detected some responding clones in pre-infection memory, suggesting cross-reactive memory joined.

The CDR3 consists of 16 residues. Trimming at V came to 4 bases and at J to 3 bases, leaving 9 bases not matched to a gene. TCRdb re-called the 5' RACE reads with MiXCR, one entry per CDR3 protein. This sample has roughly 99,000 distinct CDR3 sequences, with 13% to 15% found just once. The clonotype originates from a man between 18 and 29 years old who had mild COVID-19 (a few samples of this study predate the infection). Cell type and time point are not known. The V call is TRBV12-3 or TRBV12-4, the J call TRBJ1-1; TRBD1 matches 9 bases. The specimen sequenced was PBMCs or a T cell subset sorted from them (not recorded which). CDR3 sequence: CASSWGPGTGYTEAFF. CDR3 bases: TGTGCCAGCAGTTGGGGTCCCGGGACAGGGTACACTGAAGCTTTCTTT.